Included here is one T cell receptor (beta chain) sequence, with context. Antigen specificity is unknown. The sample originates from a study of T-cell reconstitution after alpha-beta-depleted transplantation in children. Study-wide results and caveats: After one year, T-cell counts and TCRbeta diversity mostly came from new T cells. Surviving recipient T cells and thymic progenitors accounted for the high day-60 TCRbeta diversity observed in some patients. Several hundred expanded graft clones reportedly supplied alpha-beta T cells about two months after transplant.

This sample's TCRbeta library carried unique molecular identifier barcodes. TCRdb re-derived calls from the PCR reads in MiXCR, one entry per CDR3 protein. The sample lists about 1,000,000 distinct CDR3 sequences; roughly 29% were seen once. Trimming at V came to 0 bases and at J to 2 bases, leaving 9 bases not matched to a gene. This CDR3 is built from 17 residues. The germline CDR1 and CDR2 sequences are SGHAT and FQNNGV. The sequence derives from a boy in the first two years of life who had a stem cell transplant for SCID, so the T cells may come from the graft donor. This sample comprised PBMCs, mostly from graft donor cells, obtained 360 days after TCRalphabeta/CD19-depleted stem cell transplant. This chain uses TRBV11-2 with TRBJ2-7, with 8 bases matching TRBD1. DNA of the CDR3: TGTGCCAGCAGCTTAGATAATTGGACAGGGAAAACCTACGAGCAGTACTTC. Translation gives CASSLDNWTGKTYEQYF.